What follows are 32 T cell receptor beta chains derived from one specimen sequenced in a study of blood T cells in healthy people across ages. Using a J-beta primer mix together with a sample-barcoded 5' primer, a second PCR was run for about 6 to 12 cycles. TCRdb reanalysed the 5' RACE reads using MiXCR and keeps one entry per CDR3 protein. The sample contains over a million distinct CDR3 sequences, approximately 42% of which appear only once. Sequencing input: blood. The receptors were sampled from a woman aged 18-29 years in good health.

This clonotype was observed many times. This chain joins TRBV5-1 and TRBJ2-5, with D possibly being TRBD1 (6 bases). V was cut by 0 bases and J by 5 bases, with 14 bases left in between. The CDR3 covers 15 residues. The germline CDR1 and CDR2 sequences are SGHRS and YFSETQ. CDR3 protein: CASSLAGQILETQYF. CDR3 in DNA: TGCGCCAGCAGCTTGGCCGGACAGATCTTGGAGACCCAGTACTTC.

J is TRBJ2-7 and V is TRBV4-2; 8 bases align to TRBD1. Near its end, the DNA agrees better with TRBJ2-4, so the J call may be wrong. Germline V CDR1 and CDR2: LGHNA, YNFKEQ. CDR3 length equals 15 residues. This CDR3 is CASSQKVQGQDIQYF. CDR3 DNA: TGTGCCAGCAGCCAAAAGGTACAGGGACAGGACATTCAGTACTTC.

This clonotype was seen only a few times. At one end, the junction sequence differs from germline, possibly due to a read error. The chain employs TRBV27 and TRBJ2-3, with D hard to call. Germline CDR1 MNHEY, CDR2 SMNVEV (reference sequence). The CDR3 runs 13 residues. The chain's CDR3 is CAGSYTSTDTQYF. The CDR3, as DNA: TGTGCCGGCAGCTATACTTCCACAGATACGCAGTATTTT.

This sequence joins TRBV7-9 and TRBJ1-2, with 9 bases that match TRBD1. The CDR3 is made up of 15 amino acids. V shed 5 bases, J shed 0 bases, and the junction held 4 bases outside the gene matches. Germline V gene lookup returns CDR1 SEHNR and CDR2 FQNEAQ (reference sequence). As DNA, the CDR3 is TGTGCCAGCAGCGGACAGGGGATTGCTAACTATGGCTACACCTTC. This codes for CASSGQGIANYGYTF.

In this sample, this clonotype turned up a few times. A single base separates this from a much larger clone, so it may be a read error. The V and J genes are TRBV25-1 and TRBJ2-7, with D possibly TRBD2 on 5 matching bases. Looked up from germline, CDR1 is MGHDK and CDR2 is SYGVNS. V was pared by 0 bases and J by 2 bases, with 5 bases between. The length of the CDR3 is 13 residues. The CDR3 DNA is TGTGCCAGCAGTGAATACGGGACCTACGAGCAGTACTTC. Residues: CASSEYGTYEQYF.

The V gene is TRBV27, the J gene TRBJ2-1; D is possibly TRBD2 (6 bases). The J call is doubtful: the DNA matches TRBJ2-7 better. Per the germline V gene, CDR1 is MNHEY and CDR2 is SMNVEV (reference sequence). The CDR3 has 16 amino acids. Here the CDR3 DNA reads TGTGCCAGCAGCCCGCTCGGAGGGGCCCACTACAATGAGCAGTACTTC. Translated, it gives CASSPLGGAHYNEQYF.

The chain employs TRBV5-1 and TRBJ1-2; D is possibly TRBD1 (5 bases). The CDR3 has 15 amino acids. Trimming removed 0 bases from V and 6 bases from J, with 15 bases in between. Germline-derived CDR1 and CDR2 are SGHRS and YFSETQ. This chain's CDR3 is CASSLDQGTINGYTF. The DNA of the CDR3 is TGCGCCAGCAGCTTGGATCAGGGTACCATAAATGGCTACACCTTC.

The J gene is TRBJ1-6, the V gene TRBV5-1; 7 bases are a match to TRBD1. With V trimmed by 3 bases and J by 6 bases, 9 bases remained unmatched. CDR1 and CDR2 from the germline V gene are SGHRS and YFSETQ. CDR3 length equals 16 residues. The CDR3 coding sequence is TGCGCCAGCAGCTCCACGACAGGGCAGGTTAATTCACCCCTCCACTTT. This encodes CASSSTTGQVNSPLHF.

In its sample, this clonotype was seen a few times. The V call is TRBV2, the J call TRBJ2-3; 11 bases align to TRBD2. The CDR3 extends over 17 amino acids. The trim removed 5 bases at V and 2 bases at J, leaving 9 bases unmatched. CDR1 SNHLY and CDR2 FYNNEI come from the germline V gene. The CDR3 here is CASSPTTSGIFTDTQYF. The CDR3 DNA reads TGTGCCAGCAGTCCGACGACTAGCGGGATCTTCACAGATACGCAGTATTTT.

The chain uses TRBV20-1 and TRBJ2-1, with D perhaps TRBD1 or TRBD2 (5 bases each). CDR3 length: 17 residues. Germline CDR1 reads DFQATT; CDR2 reads SNEGSKA (reference sequence). With 0 bases removed from V and 6 bases from J, the gap between germline ends came to 21 bases. Written as DNA, the CDR3 is TGCAGTGCTAGAGACGGCCCGGGGACGTATCTCGGCAATGAGCAGTTCTTC. Protein product: CSARDGPGTYLGNEQFF.

This clonotype came up a few times. The chain is built from TRBV7-6 and TRBJ1-6; D gene ambiguous. Germline lookup yields CDR1 SGHVS and CDR2 FNYEAQ. V was pared by 5 bases and J by 7 bases, with 15 bases between. CDR3 length equals 15 residues. The CDR3 region is CASSQTPKSNSPLHF. CDR3 coding DNA: TGTGCCAGCAGCCAGACACCGAAGTCCAATTCACCCCTCCACTTT.

This clonotype was found a few times. The V gene is TRBV29-1, the J gene TRBJ1-1; no firm D call. The length of the CDR3 is 13 residues. V was trimmed by 6 bases and J by 4 bases, leaving 15 bases between them. The V gene's germline CDR1 is SQVTM and CDR2 ANQGSEA. DNA of the CDR3: TGCAGCGTCCTGCCCCGGTTGAGCACTGAAGCTTTCTTT. Translation gives CSVLPRLSTEAFF.

The chain couples TRBV21-1 to TRBJ2-5; TRBD1 is the table's D call and was not checked against the DNA. TRBV21-1 is flagged as a pseudogene. The CDR3 sequence is 21 residues long. The CDR3 DNA sequence: TGTGCCAGCAGCAAGGGGCGCTTCCCGGACTTTCCGAACTTGTACCAAGAGACCCAGTACTTC. Translated: CASSKGRFPDFPNLYQETQYF.

This clonotype has just a few counts. The CDR3 coding sequence is TGTGCCAGCAGTCCCTCGGAGTACTATGGCTACACCTTC. The encoded protein is CASSPSEYYGYTF. This sequence joins TRBV6-5 and TRBJ1-2, with unresolved D. The length of the CDR3 is 13 residues. Deletions cut 5 bases from V and 3 bases from J, with 10 bases between. Germline CDR1 and CDR2: MNHEY and SVGAGI.

This clonotype was seen at least ten times. The V call is TRBV7-2, the J call TRBJ2-3; D is uncertain. V shed 5 bases and J shed 2 bases, with 5 bases lying between them. The CDR3 sequence is 12 residues long. In germline, CDR1 is SGHTA, CDR2 FQGNSA. In DNA, the CDR3 is TGTGCCAGCAGCACCTACACAGATACGCAGTATTTT. Protein: CASSTYTDTQYF.

The chain uses TRBV15 and TRBJ1-2; D is perhaps TRBD1 (6 bases). The CDR3 spans 14 residues. Germline CDR1 and CDR2: LNHNV and YYDKDF (reference sequence). The germline V and J ends were trimmed by 6 bases and 4 bases, with 15 bases remaining between them. CDR3 residues: CATSIRDIGYGYTF. The CDR3 DNA sequence: TGTGCCACCAGTATCCGGGACATCGGCTATGGCTACACCTTC.

V is TRBV6-5 and J is TRBJ2-3; 14 bases match TRBD2. Germline CDR1 reads MNHEY; CDR2 reads SVGAGI. This CDR3 comprises 18 residues. With 2 bases clipped from V and 6 bases from J, the junction kept 10 bases outside the gene matches. Here the CDR3 DNA reads TGTGCCAGCAGTTACGAAGGACTAGCGGGGGGCCCGCGGGATACGCAGTATTTT. Translation: CASSYEGLAGGPRDTQYF.

This clonotype was counted many times. V gene TRBV27 combines with J gene TRBJ1-2; 7 bases align to TRBD1. The CDR3 extends over 12 amino acids. Germline trimming cut 5 bases from V and 3 bases from J; bases unmatched to any gene: 0. Germline CDR1 and CDR2: MNHEY and SMNVEV (reference sequence). The DNA of the CDR3 is TGTGCCAGCAGTACAGGGGACTATGGCTACACCTTC. Translated, it gives CASSTGDYGYTF.

This clonotype was seen a single time. The V and J genes are TRBV12-3 or TRBV12-4 and TRBJ2-5; TRBD2 matches 10 bases. This CDR3 spans 15 amino acids. J gave up 11 bases and V 3 bases, and 12 bases lay outside the gene matches. The CDR3, as DNA: TGTGCCAGCAGTTTTGGACTAGCGGCAATTAATGAGCAGTACTTC. Its translation: CASSFGLAAINEQYF.

The chain has TRBV20-1 and TRBJ2-5; tentatively, D is TRBD2 (6 bases). The closer fit of TRBJ2-7 to the DNA end suggests the J call may be wrong. Germline assignment: CDR1 DFQATT and CDR2 SNEGSKA (reference sequence). CDR3 size: 13 residues. The CDR3 DNA reads as TGCAGTGCTCCACGGGACTGGGACTACGAGCAGTACTTC. Translation: CSAPRDWDYEQYF.

The chain couples TRBV5-6 to TRBJ2-6; no reliable D call. Trimming pared 2 bases from V and 0 bases from J, leaving 9 bases between. The CDR3 runs to 16 residues. Germline-derived CDR1 and CDR2 are SGHDT and YYEEEE. The CDR3 region is CASSLRTTSGANVLTF. Here the CDR3 DNA reads TGTGCCAGCAGCTTACGGACGACCTCTGGGGCCAACGTCCTGACTTTC. Full variable domain (rest looked up from reference TRBV5-6 and TRBJ2-6): DAGVTQSPTHLIKTRGQQVTLRCSPKSGHDTVSWYQQALGQGPQFIFQYYEEEERQRGNFPDRFSGHQFPNYSSELNVNALLLGDSALYLCASSLRTTSGANVLTFGAGSRLTVL.

The chain carries TRBV6-2 or TRBV6-3 and TRBJ2-3; perhaps TRBD2 as D (8 bases). Germline V gene sequence: CDR1 MNHEY, CDR2 SVGEGT. This CDR3 is built from 18 residues. Between the trimmed V and J ends, which lost 2 bases and 2 bases, there was a span of 20 bases. For the CDR3, the DNA is TGTGCCAGCAGTTACGGGTCGGGAGGGGGCTTCCCCACAGATACGCAGTATTTT. Protein product: CASSYGSGGGFPTDTQYF.

This clonotype showed up just a few times. The V gene is TRBV28, the J gene TRBJ2-3; maybe TRBD1 (6 bases). The ends were cut back, 5 bases at V and 1 base at J, with 13 bases in the middle. CDR1 MDHEN and CDR2 SYDVKM come from the germline V gene. The CDR3 has 15 residues. The CDR3 DNA follows: TGTGCCAGCAGTCGCGGACAGTTCCGCACAGATACGCAGTATTTT. Translation: CASSRGQFRTDTQYF. Full variable domain (remainder filled in from reference TRBV28 and TRBJ2-3): DVKVTQSSRYLVKRTGEKVFLECVQDMDHENMFWYRQDPGLGLRLIYFSYDVKMKEKGDIPEGYSVSREKKERFSLILESASTNQTSMYLCASSRGQFRTDTQYFGPGTRLTVL.

In its sample, this clonotype was seen a few times. The chain has TRBV28 and TRBJ1-5; D is possibly TRBD1 (6 bases). The length of the CDR3 is 15 residues. The germline V gene has CDR1 MDHEN and CDR2 SYDVKM. V shed 7 bases and J shed 0 bases, with 13 bases lying between them. CDR3 sequence reads: CASTGHGHSNQPQHF. The CDR3 region has the DNA TGTGCCAGCACGGGACACGGACATAGCAATCAGCCCCAGCATTTT. Variable domain in full (rest from reference TRBV28 and TRBJ1-5): DVKVTQSSRYLVKRTGEKVFLECVQDMDHENMFWYRQDPGLGLRLIYFSYDVKMKEKGDIPEGYSVSREKKERFSLILESASTNQTSMYLCASTGHGHSNQPQHFGDGTRLSIL.

The chain couples TRBV5-1 to TRBJ2-1; 9 bases map to TRBD2. The closer fit of TRBJ2-7 to the DNA end suggests the J call may be wrong. Germline loops: CDR1 SGHRS, CDR2 YFSETQ. The CDR3 contains 17 residues. CDR3: CASSLYSGSSSHNEQYF. CDR3 nucleotides: TGCGCCAGCAGCCTGTATAGCGGGAGCTCTTCCCACAATGAGCAGTACTTC.

This clonotype was seen more than once but under ten times. This chain uses TRBV20-1 with TRBJ2-7, with TRBD1 matching 7 bases. The CDR3 is 13 residues long. Germline CDR1 is DFQATT and CDR2 is SNEGSKA (reference sequence). Losses at the gene ends were 6 bases for V and 3 bases for J; bases not matched to a gene: 8. The CDR3 region has the DNA TGCAGTGCCAATCCGACAGGGCTCTACGAGCAGTACTTC. Protein product: CSANPTGLYEQYF.

The chain links TRBV10-2 to TRBJ2-5; 10 nucleotides match TRBD2. Germline V gene lookup returns CDR1 WSHSY and CDR2 SAAADI. The CDR3 spans 18 residues. V lost 7 bases to trimming and J lost 4 bases; unmatched junction nucleotides: 18. CDR3 DNA sequence: TGCGCCAGCAAGAGGGGGACTAGCGTAGAGGGGCCAATAGAGACCCAGTACTTC. Translating it yields CASKRGTSVEGPIETQYF.

The chain employs TRBV27 and TRBJ2-5; the D is unclear. The CDR3 is 13 residues long. Germline values: CDR1 MNHEY, CDR2 SMNVEV (reference sequence). Deletions cut 5 bases from V and 11 bases from J, with 18 bases between. CDR3 amino acids: CASSVRLLNEQYF. CDR3 bases: TGTGCCAGCAGTGTTAGACTTTTAAATGAGCAGTACTTC.

This clonotype appeared many times. The CDR3 DNA sequence: TGTGCCAGCAGCTTGACAGGGGCGAACACTGAAGCTTTCTTT. Translation: CASSLTGANTEAFF. The chain is built from TRBV27 and TRBJ1-1, with 8 bases that match TRBD1. Trimming at V came to 6 bases and at J to 1 base, leaving 4 bases not matched to a gene. The CDR3 totals 14 residues. In germline, CDR1 is MNHEY, CDR2 SMNVEV (reference sequence).

This clonotype showed up many times. The chain carries TRBV12-3 or TRBV12-4 and TRBJ2-7; 14 bases map to TRBD2. V trimming: 6 bases; J trimming: 6 bases; junction bases outside the gene matches: 4. CDR3 length: 14 amino acids. CDR3 coding DNA: TGTGCCAGCAGACGGACTAGCGGGAGGAGCGAGCAGTACTTC. It specifies CASRRTSGRSEQYF.

V is TRBV5-6 and J is TRBJ2-7, with D tentatively TRBD1 (6 bases). CDR3 length: 16 amino acids. Germline CDR1 is SGHDT and CDR2 is YYEEEE. Trimming removed 4 bases from V and 2 bases from J, with 19 bases in between. CDR3 region: CASSAVWDKGPYEQYF. Here the CDR3 DNA reads TGTGCCAGCAGCGCGGTATGGGACAAGGGCCCCTACGAGCAGTACTTC.

The J gene is TRBJ2-7, the V gene TRBV5-5; D is unclear. V lost 4 bases to trimming and J lost 3 bases, with 14 bases between them. The germline CDR1 and CDR2 sequences are SGHKS and YYEKEE (reference sequence). CDR3 length: 14 amino acids. The CDR3 is CASSLSNTVYEQYF. For the CDR3, the DNA is TGTGCCAGCAGCCTTTCAAATACAGTCTACGAGCAGTACTTC. The full variable domain, its missing parts supplied by reference TRBV5-5 and TRBJ2-7, is DAGVTQSPTHLIKTRGQQVTLRCSPISGHKSVSWYQQVLGQGPQFIFQYYEKEERGRGNFPDRFSARQFPNYSSELNVNALLLGDSALYLCASSLSNTVYEQYFGPGTRLTVT.